Below, 29 T cell receptor beta chains from the same sample are listed, as sequenced in a study of tumor and adjacent non-tumor tissue in lung cancer. TCRbeta libraries were built with three rounds of nested PCR, modified from ARM-PCR. TCRdb passed the multiplex PCR reads through MiXCR, listing each CDR3 protein once. The sample contains about 140,000 distinct CDR3 sequences, around 66% of which appear only once. This sample's RNA came from whole unsorted tissue. Sequencing was performed on lung tumor tissue. These receptors came from a man between 60 and 70 years old with small cell lung cancer.

A remark on this clonotype: Germline and junction disagree at one end, which may indicate a read error. The rearrangement links TRBV4-2 to TRBJ2-1; D is undetermined. The CDR3 runs to 15 residues. Germline loops: CDR1 LGHNA, CDR2 YNFKEQ. The CDR3 DNA follows: TGTACCAGCAGCCAAGATCCGGGCCAGAACAATGAGCAGTTCTTC. It codes for CTSSQDPGQNNEQFF.

Ten or more counts support this clonotype. Here the CDR3 reads CASGLEGSLYEQYV. The CDR3 bases are TGTGCTAGTGGTTTGGAGGGCTCTCTCTACGAGCAGTACGTC. This chain links TRBV12-5 with TRBJ2-7; the D is unclear. This CDR3 comprises 14 residues. Trimming cost V 1 base and J 3 bases, with 10 bases left between them. Germline V CDR1 and CDR2: LGHNT, FRNRAP.

This rearrangement joins TRBV28 to TRBJ2-7; no firm D call. The V gene's germline CDR1 is MDHEN and CDR2 SYDVKM. V lost 6 bases to trimming and J lost 3 bases, with 12 bases between them. The CDR3 runs to 13 residues. CDR3 sequence reads: CASSPPELYEQYV. CDR3 coding DNA: TGTGCCAGCAGCCCCCCTGAGCTCTACGAGCAGTACGTC.

This clonotype came up a few times. This chain connects TRBV5-1 to TRBJ2-5; D possibly corresponds to TRBD1 (6 bases). V was pared by 4 bases and J by 2 bases, with 9 bases between. The germline V gene encodes CDR1 SGHRS and CDR2 YFSETQ. This CDR3 has 13 residues. CDR3 residues: CASSGQPQETQYF. CDR3 in DNA: TGCGCCAGCAGCGGACAGCCTCAAGAGACCCAGTACTTC.

This clonotype showed up just a few times. The rearrangement joins TRBV5-1 to TRBJ2-3; D possibly corresponds to TRBD2 (6 bases). This CDR3 has 14 residues. V dropped 5 bases and J dropped 1 base, with 11 bases sitting between them. Germline CDR1 and CDR2: SGHRS and YFSETQ. Here the CDR3 reads CASRGEVGTDTQYF. In DNA, the CDR3 is TGCGCCAGCAGAGGGGAGGTCGGCACAGATACGCAGTATTTT.

Details on this clonotype: The final CDR3 position lacks the conserved phenylalanine or tryptophan, pointing to a likely read error. The chain links TRBV28 to TRBJ2-7, with 8 nucleotides matching TRBD1. Germline V gene sequence: CDR1 MDHEN, CDR2 SYDVKM. The CDR3 is 12 amino acids. DNA for the CDR3: TGTGTCACTACAGGGGGGAACTACGAGCAGTACTGC. Amino acids: CVTTGGNYEQYC.

For this clonotype: This CDR3 is missing its conserved last phenylalanine or tryptophan, likely due to a read error. It is unclear where the CDR3 begins or ends on the DNA, so no DNA is shown, and the CDR3 is as TCRdb lists it. This chain links TRBV12-3 or TRBV12-4 with TRBJ1-4; TRBD1, the table's D call, lacks a check against the DNA. The CDR3 length is 13 residues, termini included. The CDR3 protein is CASRRGGNEKLSI.

This clonotype was found a few times. Likely a read error: the CDR3 ends without its conserved phenylalanine or tryptophan. This chain uses TRBV11-1 with TRBJ2-7, with a possible D match to TRBD2 (5 bases). Trimming removed 5 bases from V and 2 bases from J, with 13 bases in between. This CDR3 is 14 amino acids long. The germline V gene encodes CDR1 SGHAT and CDR2 FQDESV (reference sequence). CDR3 coding DNA: TGTGCCAGCAGCCCGGCTAGCCCCCCCTACGAGCAGTACATC. Its protein product is CASSPASPPYEQYI.

The chain joins TRBV20-1 to TRBJ2-4, with 7 bases identical to TRBD1. The length of the CDR3 is 14 residues. Germline assignment: CDR1 DFQATT and CDR2 SNEGSKA (reference sequence). This CDR3 is CNATGTAVGNIQYF. The CDR3 DNA sequence: TGCAATGCGACAGGGACGGCTGTGGGAAACATTCAGTACTTC.

This chain connects TRBV20-1 to TRBJ1-1; possible D gene TRBD1, 6 bases. The V and J ends lost 4 bases and 1 base respectively, with 13 bases between them. The CDR3 is made up of 14 amino acids. Germline lookup yields CDR1 DFQATT and CDR2 SNEGSKA (reference sequence). The CDR3 here is CSAIKGGWNTEAFF. For the CDR3, the DNA is TGCAGTGCTATAAAAGGGGGATGGAACACTGAAGCTTTCTTT.

This clonotype was seen a few times. The chain combines TRBV6-6 with TRBJ2-7, with unresolved D. CDR3 length: 14 amino acids. Trimming removed 4 bases at V and 1 base at J, with 11 bases between. Per germline, CDR1 MNHNY and CDR2 SVGAGI (reference sequence). DNA for the CDR3: TGTGCCAGCAGTTCGGACCCAATGTCCTACGAGCAGTACGTC. It specifies CASSSDPMSYEQYV.

Here the CDR3 DNA reads TGCAGTACTAATCTGGGACTAGCGGGAGGAGAGGAGCAGTACTTC. Translation gives CSTNLGLAGGEEQYF. This chain joins TRBV20-1 and TRBJ2-7; 15 bases map to TRBD2. V shed 8 bases, J shed 7 bases, and the junction held 12 bases outside the gene matches. Germline V lookup: CDR1 DFQATT, CDR2 SNEGSKA (reference sequence). The CDR3 consists of 15 residues.

Comment on this clonotype: A much larger clone sits a single nucleotide away, making a read error possible. The V gene is TRBV29-1, the J gene TRBJ2-1; TRBD2 matches at 11 bases. J gave up 9 bases and V 5 bases, and 12 bases lay outside the gene matches. The CDR3 runs to 15 residues. CDR1 and CDR2 (germline): SQVTM, ANQGSEA. CDR3 coding DNA: TGCAGCGTTAAAGTAGCGGGAGGGCCCCTCGGTGAGCAGTTCTTC. Its protein is CSVKVAGGPLGEQFF.

As to this clonotype: With a much larger clone just one base away, this may be a read error. This sequence joins TRBV5-6 and TRBJ2-4; D gene uncertain. Germline V lookup: CDR1 SGHDT, CDR2 YYEEEE. This CDR3 comprises 15 residues. Trimming pared 9 bases from V and 6 bases from J, leaving 22 bases between. CDR3 in amino acids: CATTPLRSERNIQYF. DNA for the CDR3: TGTGCCACTACCCCTTTAAGGTCGGAGAGAAACATTCAGTACTTC.

This chain joins TRBV6-1 and TRBJ2-7; 11 nucleotides line up with TRBD1. CDR1 and CDR2 from the germline V gene are MNHNS and SASEGT. The CDR3 extends over 14 amino acids. The CDR3 DNA reads TGTGCCAGCAGCGAAGGGACAGGGGGTCGCGAGCAGTACGTC. It is translated as CASSEGTGGREQYV.

This clonotype showed up just a few times. This chain connects TRBV5-4 to TRBJ2-5, with 11 bases identical to TRBD1. The CDR3 covers 15 residues. With 1 base clipped from V and 3 bases from J, the junction kept 2 bases outside the gene matches. Germline V CDR1 and CDR2: SGHNT, YYREEE (reference sequence). This chain's CDR3 is CASSLRTGGEETQYF. The CDR3 DNA is TGTGCCAGCAGCTTGCGGACAGGGGGCGAAGAGACCCAGTACTTC.

This clonotype has just a few counts. J is TRBJ2-1 and V is TRBV20-1, with 8 bases aligning to TRBD2. From germline, CDR1 is DFQATT and CDR2 SNEGSKA (reference sequence). The CDR3 length is 14 residues. The J segment lost 15 bases and the V segment lost 5 bases, leaving 18 bases of the junction unmatched. This CDR3 is CSAEPGLGIGVRFF. CDR3 coding DNA: TGCAGTGCTGAGCCGGGACTAGGTATAGGGGTGCGGTTCTTC.

As to this clonotype: Its ends do not fully match the called genes, so a read error is possible. This rearrangement joins TRBV20-1 to TRBJ2-7; TRBD2 matches at 11 bases. The CDR3 has 14 residues. Germline assignment: CDR1 DFQATT and CDR2 SNEGSKA (reference sequence). The CDR3 spells CGARSGRGPYEQYF. As DNA, the CDR3 is TGCGGTGCCCGTAGCGGGAGGGGTCCCTACGAGCAGTACTTC.

As regards this clonotype: This CDR3 fails to terminate in the conserved phenylalanine or tryptophan, so it likely reflects a read error. No DNA is shown, since the ends of the CDR3 on it are uncertain; the CDR3 is the one TCRdb lists. J is TRBJ2-1 and V is TRBV11-2. CDR1 and CDR2 from the germline V gene are SGHAT and FQNNGV. Termini included, the CDR3 measures 11 amino acids. CDR3 amino acids: CASTGANEYFL.

This clonotype was detected only a few times. The chain carries TRBV12-5 and TRBJ2-5; 9 bases match TRBD2. The CDR3 spans 16 residues. The trim removed 3 bases at V and 2 bases at J, leaving 7 bases unmatched. From germline, CDR1 is LGHNT and CDR2 FRNRAP. The CDR3 spells CASGLGAGGPQETQYF. The CDR3 DNA is TGTGCTAGTGGTTTAGGAGCGGGGGGCCCACAAGAGACCCAGTACTTC.

This clonotype was seen just once. It may be a read error: a sequence one base away is much more abundant. The chain links TRBV20-1 to TRBJ2-6; D is possibly TRBD1 (6 bases). Germline V lookup: CDR1 DFQATT, CDR2 SNEGSKA (reference sequence). This CDR3 contains 16 residues. The DNA for the CDR3 is TGCAGTGCTAGAGATCCCTACAGGGCTGGGGCCAACGTCCCGACTTTC. Encoded protein: CSARDPYRAGANVPTF.

As to this clonotype: Its ends do not fully match the called genes, so a read error is possible. The rearrangement uses TRBV11-3 and TRBJ1-3; D is undetermined. The CDR3 spans 15 residues. In germline, CDR1 is SGHNT, CDR2 YENEEA. For the CDR3, the DNA is TGTGCCAGCAGCTTAGAAGGTTCCCCTGGAAACACCATACATTTT. Protein product: CASSLEGSPGNTIHF. The whole variable domain, remainder taken from reference TRBV11-3 and TRBJ1-3, is EAGVVQSPRYKIIEKKQPVAFWCNPISGHNTLYWYLQNLGQGPELLIRYENEEAVDDSQLPKDRFSAERLKGVDSTLKIQPAELGDSAVYLCASSLEGSPGNTIHFGEGSWLTVV.

This clonotype was observed a few times. This chain uses TRBV12-3 or TRBV12-4 with TRBJ2-3; D ambiguous. This CDR3 region has 13 residues. Trimming shortened V by 7 bases and J by 8 bases, and 16 bases separated the two germline ends. The CDR3 DNA follows: TGTGCCAGCACCCCGCATAGGGTTACTACGCAGTATTTT. It is translated as CASTPHRVTTQYF.

Comment on this clonotype: This clone may be a read error of a much larger clone one base away. CDR3 in amino acids: CASRTGWVRDVQFF. In DNA, the CDR3 is TGTGCCAGCAGAACTGGTTGGGTGCGGGACGTCCAGTTCTTC. The rearrangement links TRBV6-5 to TRBJ2-1; D is possibly TRBD2 (6 bases). This CDR3 spans 14 amino acids. V was trimmed by 6 bases and J by 13 bases, leaving 22 bases between them. Germline V CDR1 and CDR2: MNHEY, SVGAGI.

Note on this clonotype: In this CDR3 the conserved last residue, phenylalanine or tryptophan, is missing, so a read error is likely. The chain employs TRBV11-2 and TRBJ2-3, with no clear D. CDR3 length: 12 residues. V lost 1 base and J 6 bases, leaving 5 bases between the germline ends. In germline, CDR1 is SGHAT, CDR2 FQNNGV. In nucleotides, the CDR3 is TGTGCCAGCAGCTTAGTTCCGGATACGCAGTATTAT. Amino acids: CASSLVPDTQYY.

This clonotype has only a few counts. The V call is TRBV29-1, the J call TRBJ2-5; D possibly corresponds to TRBD1 (6 bases). Germline lookup yields CDR1 SQVTM and CDR2 ANQGSEA. V was pared by 4 bases and J by 0 bases, with 9 bases between. The CDR3 has 13 residues. The CDR3 region has the DNA TGCAGCGTTGGCCGGGACAACCAAGAGACCCAGTACTTC. Translation: CSVGRDNQETQYF.

This chain uses TRBV4-1 with TRBJ2-5; 8 nucleotides align to TRBD2. CDR3 length: 18 residues. Germline CDR1 is MGHRA and CDR2 is YSYEKL. With 0 bases clipped from V and 4 bases from J, the junction kept 13 bases outside the gene matches. The chain's CDR3 is CASSQDLGLAGGGETQYF. CDR3 DNA sequence: TGCGCCAGCAGCCAAGATCTAGGACTAGCAGGCGGTGGAGAGACCCAGTACTTC.

Points on this clonotype: One junction end disagrees with the germline gene, perhaps due to a read error. This chain uses TRBV29-1 with TRBJ2-7, with a possible D match to TRBD2 (6 bases). This CDR3 has 15 residues. Per the germline V gene, CDR1 is SQVTM and CDR2 is ANQGSEA. CDR3: CSVGGVAEGSDEQYF. Written as DNA, the CDR3 is TGCAGCGTTGGCGGGGTAGCGGAAGGGTCAGACGAACAGTACTTC.

As for this clonotype: One end of the junction does not line up with germline, which may come from a read error. V usage is TRBV12-3 or TRBV12-4 and J usage is TRBJ2-1; D is uncertain. The CDR3 totals 11 residues. This CDR3 is CASSQYNELFF. CDR3 DNA: TGTGCCAGCAGTCAGTACAATGAGCTGTTCTTC.